The 9 T cell receptor beta chains in this list originate from one sample, sequenced in a study of long-term antiretroviral therapy in people with HIV. With survey level as its setting, the immunoSEQ assay was v3.0. TCRdb's table, derived via immunoSEQ multiplex PCR, lists solely in-frame clones and lacks some. This table holds about 22,000 clones, around 83% found once. The starting material was unsorted PBMCs, obtained 1.3 years after starting antiretroviral therapy. These receptors all come from a man in his 60s with HIV.

This sequence joins TRBV9 and TRBJ2-7, with 10 bases that match TRBD1. Germline V lookup: CDR1 SGDLS, CDR2 YYNGEE. After removal of 4 bases from V and 4 bases from J, the junction contained 8 bases not matched to a gene. The CDR3 length is 15 residues. The CDR3 protein is CASSLSGTGDYEQYF. CDR3 nucleotide sequence: TGTGCCAGCAGCCTCTCCGGGACAGGGGATTACGAGCAGTACTTC.

The chain uses TRBV4-1 and TRBJ2-3; TRBD2 agrees at 14 bases. The CDR3 loop spans 19 amino acids. J gave up 1 base and V 1 base, and 7 bases lay outside the gene matches. Looked up from germline, CDR1 is MGHRA and CDR2 is YSYEKL. CDR3 residues: CASSQGPGLAGEGTDTQYF. The CDR3 bases are TGCGCCAGCAGCCAAGGGCCGGGACTAGCGGGAGAGGGCACAGATACGCAGTATTTT.

The chain recombines TRBV7-9 with TRBJ1-4, with a tentative D call TRBD1 (5 bases). From germline, CDR1 is SEHNR and CDR2 FQNEAQ (reference sequence). CDR3 length: 12 residues. V lost 4 bases, J lost 6 bases, and 6 bases lay in between. The CDR3 spells CASSSQDEKLFF. The CDR3 DNA reads TGTGCCAGCAGCTCACAGGATGAAAAACTGTTTTTT.

The chain uses TRBV5-6 and TRBJ2-3, with 8 bases lining up with TRBD1. This CDR3 is 15 amino acids long. Unmatched junction bases numbered 4, after V lost 1 base and J lost 3 bases. The germline V gene encodes CDR1 SGHDT and CDR2 YYEEEE. The CDR3 sequence: CASSLNRGTTDTQYF. CDR3 coding DNA: TGTGCCAGCAGCTTGAACAGGGGGACAACAGATACGCAGTATTTT. The variable domain in full, completed from reference TRBV5-6 and TRBJ2-3, reads DAGVTQSPTHLIKTRGQQVTLRCSPKSGHDTVSWYQQALGQGPQFIFQYYEEEERQRGNFPDRFSGHQFPNYSSELNVNALLLGDSALYLCASSLNRGTTDTQYFGPGTRLTVL.

The chain links TRBV29-1 to TRBJ1-2, with 9 bases lining up with TRBD1. This CDR3 contains 13 residues. Germline V gene sequence: CDR1 SQVTM, CDR2 ANQGSEA. V was clipped by 3 bases and J by 11 bases; unmatched bases: 10. The CDR3 DNA reads as TGCAGCGTTGAGTCAGGACAGGGGCCAGTATACACCTTC. Residues: CSVESGQGPVYTF.

The rearrangement links TRBV2 to TRBJ2-7; TRBD1 matches at 10 bases. Germline CDR1 SNHLY, CDR2 FYNNEI. V lost 8 bases and J lost 2; bases outside the gene matches: 6. The CDR3 is made up of 14 amino acids. CDR3 protein: CASSTGQGTYEQYF. The CDR3 DNA reads TGTGCCAGCTCCACGGGACAGGGGACCTACGAGCAGTACTTC.

The chain is built from TRBV5-6 and TRBJ2-5; a possible D gene is TRBD1 (5 bases). The germline V gene has CDR1 SGHDT and CDR2 YYEEEE. Deletions cut 4 bases from V and 5 bases from J, with 12 bases between. The CDR3 has 13 residues. The CDR3 loop is CASSQTGYETQYF. CDR3 sequence (DNA): TGTGCCAGCAGCCAAACAGGTTATGAGACCCAGTACTTC.

A single count supports this clone. In DNA, the CDR3 is TGTGCCAGCAGTGAGGAGGGAGGGGACACTGAAGCTTTCTTT. Translated: CASSEEGGDTEAFF. The V call is TRBV2, the J call TRBJ1-1, with a tentative D call TRBD1 (5 bases). Trimming pared 3 bases from V and 3 bases from J, leaving 11 bases between. The CDR3 is 14 residues long. Looked up from germline, CDR1 is SNHLY and CDR2 is FYNNEI.

This clone is judged medium-sized. The rearrangement uses TRBV10-3 and TRBJ1-2; no firm D call. Deletions cut 0 bases from V and 8 bases from J, with 7 bases between. Germline V gene sequence: CDR1 ENHRY, CDR2 SYGVKD. The CDR3 totals 12 residues. In DNA form, the CDR3 reads TGTGCCATCAGTGAGTCCGGGGAGGGCTACACCTTC. Encoded protein: CAISESGEGYTF.